This TCR beta chain was identified in a study of identical twins. Findings and limits, study-wide: Low generation-probability sequences were in excess among twin-shared out-of-frame alpha sequences. The analysis was cross-sectional rather than longitudinal within donors. Fewer insertions marked abundant cord blood beta clonotypes; young adult naive trended weakly, memory not at all.

Unique molecular identifiers were in the cDNA, with template-switch universal primer binding. TCRdb used MiXCR to reprocess the 5' RACE reads, holding one entry per CDR3 protein. In the table there are about 810,000 distinct CDR3 sequences, more than 9% of which are singletons. Germline CDR1 reads SGHRS; CDR2 reads YFSETQ. Deletions cut 3 bases from V and 4 bases from J, with 14 bases between. The CDR3 length is 14 residues. This clonotype was observed many times. The antigen is undetermined. The same sample was also used in a study of yellow fever vaccine responses in identical twins.

The sample consisted of PBMCs. The V call is TRBV5-1, the J call TRBJ2-7, with D possibly TRBD1 on 7 matching bases. The TCR originated in a woman under 30 in good health. The CDR3 region has the DNA TGCGCCAGCAGCTCGGGGGCAGGGGGTTACGAGCAGTACTTC. Residues: CASSSGAGGYEQYF.